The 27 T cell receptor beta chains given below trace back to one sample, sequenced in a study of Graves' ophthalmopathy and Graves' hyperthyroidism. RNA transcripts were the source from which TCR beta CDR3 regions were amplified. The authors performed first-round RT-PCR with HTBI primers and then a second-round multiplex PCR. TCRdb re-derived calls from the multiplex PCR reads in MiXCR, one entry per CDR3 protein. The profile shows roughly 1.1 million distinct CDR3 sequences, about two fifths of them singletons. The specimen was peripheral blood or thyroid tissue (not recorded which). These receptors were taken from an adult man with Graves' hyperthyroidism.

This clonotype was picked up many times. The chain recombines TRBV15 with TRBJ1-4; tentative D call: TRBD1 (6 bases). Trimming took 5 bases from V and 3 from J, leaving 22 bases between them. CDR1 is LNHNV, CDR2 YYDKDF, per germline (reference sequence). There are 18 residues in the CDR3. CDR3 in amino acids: CATSGPRTAFGSNEKLFF. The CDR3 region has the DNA TGTGCCACCAGCGGGCCCCGGACAGCTTTTGGGTCTAATGAAAAACTGTTTTTT.

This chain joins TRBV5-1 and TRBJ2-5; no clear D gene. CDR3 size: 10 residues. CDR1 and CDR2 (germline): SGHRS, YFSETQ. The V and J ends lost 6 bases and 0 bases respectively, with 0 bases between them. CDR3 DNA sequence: TGCGCCAGCAACCAAGAGACCCAGTACTTC. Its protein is CASNQETQYF.

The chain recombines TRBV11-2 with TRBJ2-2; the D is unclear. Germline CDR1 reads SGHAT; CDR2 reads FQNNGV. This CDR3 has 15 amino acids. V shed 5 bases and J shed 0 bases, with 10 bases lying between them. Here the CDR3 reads CASSPASSNTGELFF. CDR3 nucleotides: TGTGCCAGCAGCCCCGCCAGTTCGAACACCGGGGAGCTGTTTTTT.

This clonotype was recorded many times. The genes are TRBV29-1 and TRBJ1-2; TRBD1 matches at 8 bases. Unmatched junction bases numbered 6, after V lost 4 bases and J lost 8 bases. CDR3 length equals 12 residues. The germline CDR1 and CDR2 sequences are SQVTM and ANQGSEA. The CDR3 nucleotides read TGCAGCGTTGTTTCCAGGGGGCTCGGCTACACCTTC. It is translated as CSVVSRGLGYTF.

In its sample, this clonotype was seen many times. The CDR3 spells CASSLGQGSLHF. In DNA, the CDR3 is TGTGCCAGTAGTTTGGGACAGGGATCCCTCCACTTT. V usage is TRBV19 and J usage is TRBJ1-6; 9 bases line up with TRBD1. J lost 14 bases, V lost 5 bases, and 4 bases had no gene match. The germline gives CDR1 LNHDA, CDR2 SQIVND (reference sequence). The CDR3 contains 12 residues.

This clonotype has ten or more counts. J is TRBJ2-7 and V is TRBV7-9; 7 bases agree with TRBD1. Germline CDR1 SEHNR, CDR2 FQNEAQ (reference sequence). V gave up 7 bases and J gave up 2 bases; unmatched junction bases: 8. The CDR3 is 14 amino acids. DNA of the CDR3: TGTGCCAGCACCCCTGGAACAGGGGCCTACGAGCAGTACTTC. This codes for CASTPGTGAYEQYF. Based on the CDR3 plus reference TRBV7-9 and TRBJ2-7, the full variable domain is DTGVSQNPRHKITKRGQNVTFRCDPISEHNRLYWYRQTLGQGPEFLTYFQNEAQLEKSRLLSDRFSAERPKGSFSTLEIQRTEQGDSAMYLCASTPGTGAYEQYFGPGTRLTVT.

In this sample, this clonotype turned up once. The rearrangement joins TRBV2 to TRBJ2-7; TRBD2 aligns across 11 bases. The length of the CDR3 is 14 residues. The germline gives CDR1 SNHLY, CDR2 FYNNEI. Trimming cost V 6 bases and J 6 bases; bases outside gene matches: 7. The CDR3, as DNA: TGTGCCAGCAGGACGCTAGCGGGAGGCCGCGAGCAGTACTTC. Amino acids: CASRTLAGGREQYF. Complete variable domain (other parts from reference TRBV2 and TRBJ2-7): EPEVTQTPSHQVTQMGQEVILRCVPISNHLYFYWYRQILGQKVEFLVSFYNNEISEKSEIFDDQFSVERPDGSNFTLKIRSTKLEDSAMYFCASRTLAGGREQYFGPGTRLTVT.

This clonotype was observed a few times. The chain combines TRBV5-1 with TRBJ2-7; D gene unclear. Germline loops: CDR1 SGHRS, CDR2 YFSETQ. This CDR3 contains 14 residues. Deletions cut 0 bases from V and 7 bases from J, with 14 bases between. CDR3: CASSLEVGPREQYF. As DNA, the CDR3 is TGCGCCAGCAGCTTGGAAGTAGGACCCCGGGAGCAGTACTTC.

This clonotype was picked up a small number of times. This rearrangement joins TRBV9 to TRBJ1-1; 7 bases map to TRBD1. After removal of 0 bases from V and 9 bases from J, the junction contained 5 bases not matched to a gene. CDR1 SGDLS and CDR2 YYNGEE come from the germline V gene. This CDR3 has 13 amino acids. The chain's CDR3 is CASSVGGDRKAFF. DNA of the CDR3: TGTGCCAGCAGCGTAGGCGGGGACAGAAAAGCTTTCTTT.

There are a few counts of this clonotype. CDR3 sequence (DNA): TGTGCCAGTAGTATGGGTAGGGAATACGAGCAGTACTTC. It translates to CASSMGREYEQYF. V gene TRBV19 combines with J gene TRBJ2-7; D remains unclear. The CDR3 is 13 amino acids. The germline V gene has CDR1 LNHDA and CDR2 SQIVND (reference sequence). V was cut by 3 bases and J by 4 bases, with 10 bases left in between.

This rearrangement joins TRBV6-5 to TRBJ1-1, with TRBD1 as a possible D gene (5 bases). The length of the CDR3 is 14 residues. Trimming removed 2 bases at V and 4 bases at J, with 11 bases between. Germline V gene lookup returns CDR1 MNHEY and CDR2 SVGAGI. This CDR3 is CASSYGTMGTEAFF. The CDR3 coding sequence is TGTGCCAGCAGTTACGGGACCATGGGCACTGAAGCTTTCTTT.

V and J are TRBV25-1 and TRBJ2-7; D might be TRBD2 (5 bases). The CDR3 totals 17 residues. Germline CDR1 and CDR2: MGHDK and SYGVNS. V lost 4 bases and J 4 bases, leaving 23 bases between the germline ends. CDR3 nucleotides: TGTGCCAGCAGTGCTAGCCTTGAAGCGGTGAAAGGGTACGAGCAGTACTTC. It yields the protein CASSASLEAVKGYEQYF.

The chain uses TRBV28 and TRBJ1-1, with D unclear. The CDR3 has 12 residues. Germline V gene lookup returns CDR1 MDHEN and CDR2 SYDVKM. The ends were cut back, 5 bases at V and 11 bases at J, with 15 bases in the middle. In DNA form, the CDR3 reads TGTGCCAGCAGTCCGTCTGAGACTCGGGCTTTCTTT. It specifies CASSPSETRAFF. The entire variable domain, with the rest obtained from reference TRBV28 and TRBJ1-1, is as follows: DVKVTQSSRYLVKRTGEKVFLECVQDMDHENMFWYRQDPGLGLRLIYFSYDVKMKEKGDIPEGYSVSREKKERFSLILESASTNQTSMYLCASSPSETRAFFGQGTRLTVV.

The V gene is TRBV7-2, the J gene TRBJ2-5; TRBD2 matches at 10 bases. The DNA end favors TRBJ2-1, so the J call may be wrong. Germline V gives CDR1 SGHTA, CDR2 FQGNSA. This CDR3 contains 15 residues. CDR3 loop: CASSLSGGARNEQFF. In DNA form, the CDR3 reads TGTGCCAGCAGCTTAAGCGGGGGGGCACGGAATGAGCAGTTCTTC.

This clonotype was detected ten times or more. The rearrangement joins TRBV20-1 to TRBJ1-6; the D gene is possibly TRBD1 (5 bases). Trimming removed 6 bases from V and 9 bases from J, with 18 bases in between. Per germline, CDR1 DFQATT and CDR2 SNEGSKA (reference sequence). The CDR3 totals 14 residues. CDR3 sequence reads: CSALFPGPASPLHF. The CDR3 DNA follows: TGCAGTGCGCTGTTTCCGGGACCGGCTTCACCCCTCCACTTT.

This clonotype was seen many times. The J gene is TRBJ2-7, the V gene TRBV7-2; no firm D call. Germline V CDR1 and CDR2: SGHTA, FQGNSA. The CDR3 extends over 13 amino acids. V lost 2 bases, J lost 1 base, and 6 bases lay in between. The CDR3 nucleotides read TGTGCCAGCAGCTTAACTTGGTCCTACGAGCAGTACTTC. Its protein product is CASSLTWSYEQYF. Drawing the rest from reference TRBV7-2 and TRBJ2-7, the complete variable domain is GAGVSQSPSNKVTEKGKDVELRCDPISGHTALYWYRQSLGQGLEFLIYFQGNSAPDKSGLPSDRFSAERTGGSVSTLTIQRTQQEDSAVYLCASSLTWSYEQYFGPGTRLTVT.

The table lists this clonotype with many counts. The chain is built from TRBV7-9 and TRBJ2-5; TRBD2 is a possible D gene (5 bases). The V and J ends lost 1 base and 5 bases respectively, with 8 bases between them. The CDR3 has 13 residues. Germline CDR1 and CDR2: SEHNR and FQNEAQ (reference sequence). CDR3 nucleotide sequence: TGTGCCAGCAGCTTAGGAGGGCCGGAGACCCAGTACTTC. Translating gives CASSLGGPETQYF.

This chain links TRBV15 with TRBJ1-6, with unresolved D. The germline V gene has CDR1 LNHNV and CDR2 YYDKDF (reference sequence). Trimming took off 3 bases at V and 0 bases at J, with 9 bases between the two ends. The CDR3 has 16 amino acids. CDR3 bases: TGTGCCACCAGCAGCCAAGCGAGCTCCTATAATTCACCCCTCCACTTT. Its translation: CATSSQASSYNSPLHF.

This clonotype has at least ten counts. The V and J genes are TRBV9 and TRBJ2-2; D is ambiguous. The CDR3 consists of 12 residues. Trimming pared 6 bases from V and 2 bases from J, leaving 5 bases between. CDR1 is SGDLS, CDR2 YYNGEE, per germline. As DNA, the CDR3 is TGTGCCAGCAATCCAAACACCGGGGAGCTGTTTTTT. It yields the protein CASNPNTGELFF.

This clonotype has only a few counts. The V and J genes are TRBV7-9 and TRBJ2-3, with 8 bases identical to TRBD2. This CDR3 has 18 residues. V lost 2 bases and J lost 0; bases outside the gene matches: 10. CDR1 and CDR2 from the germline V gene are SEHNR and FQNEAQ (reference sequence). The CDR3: CASSLLRPSGFSTDTQYF. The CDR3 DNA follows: TGTGCCAGCAGCTTATTGCGGCCTAGCGGGTTTAGCACAGATACGCAGTATTTT.

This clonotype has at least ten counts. The CDR3 reads CASSTGAGANSPLHF. CDR3 DNA sequence: TGTGCCAGCAGCACCGGCGCCGGGGCCAATTCACCCCTCCACTTT. The genes are TRBV9 and TRBJ1-6; tentative D call: TRBD1 (5 bases). Germline CDR1 is SGDLS and CDR2 is YYNGEE. The CDR3 contains 15 residues. Trimming removed 4 bases at V and 7 bases at J, with 15 bases between.

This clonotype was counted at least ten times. CDR3 region: CASSRDLGETQYF. In DNA, the CDR3 is TGTGCCAGCAGCCGGGACCTAGGGGAGACCCAGTACTTC. The chain combines TRBV12-3 or TRBV12-4 with TRBJ2-5; D could derive from TRBD1 or TRBD2 (5 bases each). Between the trimmed V and J ends, which lost 6 bases and 5 bases, there was a span of 13 bases. CDR3 size: 13 residues.

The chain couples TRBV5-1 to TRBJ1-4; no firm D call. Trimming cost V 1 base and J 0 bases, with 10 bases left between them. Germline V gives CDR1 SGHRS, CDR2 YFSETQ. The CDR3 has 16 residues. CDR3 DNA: TGCGCCAGCAGCTTGTCGGCGGGTGCAACTAATGAAAAACTGTTTTTT. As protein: CASSLSAGATNEKLFF.

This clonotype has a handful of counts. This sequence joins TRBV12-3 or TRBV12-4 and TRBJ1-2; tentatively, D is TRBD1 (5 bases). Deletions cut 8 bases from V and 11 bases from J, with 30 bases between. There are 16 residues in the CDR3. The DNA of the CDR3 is TGTGCCAGCCACCCAATCCCCTTAGGGACCCACCCCGGGTACACCTTC. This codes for CASHPIPLGTHPGYTF.

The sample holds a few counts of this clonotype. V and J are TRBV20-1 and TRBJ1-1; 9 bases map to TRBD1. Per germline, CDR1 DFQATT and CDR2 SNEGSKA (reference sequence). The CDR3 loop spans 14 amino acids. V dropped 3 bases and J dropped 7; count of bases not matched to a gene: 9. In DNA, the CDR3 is TGCAGTGCTAGCCTGACAGGGGGATCCATTGAAGCTTTCTTT. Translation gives CSASLTGGSIEAFF.

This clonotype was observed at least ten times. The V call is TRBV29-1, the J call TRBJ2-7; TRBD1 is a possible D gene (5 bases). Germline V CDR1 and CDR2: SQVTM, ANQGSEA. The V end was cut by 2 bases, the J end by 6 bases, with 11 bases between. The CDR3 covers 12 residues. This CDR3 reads CSVELGGAEQYF. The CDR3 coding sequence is TGCAGCGTTGAACTAGGTGGGGCCGAGCAGTACTTC.

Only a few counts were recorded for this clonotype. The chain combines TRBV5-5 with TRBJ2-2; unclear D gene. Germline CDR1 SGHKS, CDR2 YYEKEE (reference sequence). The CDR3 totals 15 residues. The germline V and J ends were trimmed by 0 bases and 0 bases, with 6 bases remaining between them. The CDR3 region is CASSLVAANTGELFF. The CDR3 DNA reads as TGTGCCAGCAGCTTGGTCGCAGCGAACACCGGGGAGCTGTTTTTT.